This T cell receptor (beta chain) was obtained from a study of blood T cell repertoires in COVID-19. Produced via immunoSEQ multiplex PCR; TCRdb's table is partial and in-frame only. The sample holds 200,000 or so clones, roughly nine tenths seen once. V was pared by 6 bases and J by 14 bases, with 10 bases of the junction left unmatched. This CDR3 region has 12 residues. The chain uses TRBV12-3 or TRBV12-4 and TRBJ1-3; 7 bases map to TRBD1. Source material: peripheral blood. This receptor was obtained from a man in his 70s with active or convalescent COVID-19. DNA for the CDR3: TGTGCCAGCAGGAAATTTGGGACAGAATTATATTTT. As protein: CASRKFGTELYF.